These T cell receptor beta chains were read from a single sample in a study of shared clonotypes between healthy human individuals. The assay was immunoSEQ multiplex PCR, and TCRdb's table has in-frame clones only and misses some. The profile shows over a million clones, approximately 98.5% of them singletons. The source material was naive CD4+ T cells sorted from blood. These receptors originate from a man younger than 40 in good health. Both conserved end residues are part of each CDR3. A D gene is named only where the DNA matches it firmly. The listing skips clone size in some rows; elsewhere it reads once, few, many or a size class.

TRBJ2-3 - TRBD2 TRBV29-1 CSARPGGTDTQYF TGCAGCGCAAGGCCGGGAGGTACAGATACGCAGTATTTT
TRBJ2-3 - TRBD1 TRBV11-2 CASSHQDRYPRNTQYF TGTGCCAGCAGCCACCAGGACAGGTACCCACGAAATACGCAGTATTTT
TRBJ1-5 once - TRBV5-5 CASSFAMDQPQHF TGTGCCAGCAGCTTTGCTATGGATCAGCCCCAGCATTTT
TRBJ2-2 - - TRBV2 CASSTSGELFF TGTGCCAGCAGTACGAGCGGGGAGCTGTTTTTT
TRBJ1-3 - TRBD1 TRBV7-9 CASSIDRAGNTIYF TGTGCCAGCAGCATTGACAGGGCTGGAAACACCATATATTTT
TRBJ2-7 - - TRBV28 CASSLQGSYEQYF TGTGCCAGCAGCTTACAGGGCTCCTACGAGCAGTACTTC
TRBJ1-1 - - TRBV19 CASISPQGKNTEAFF TGTGCCAGTATCTCCCCCCAGGGAAAGAACACTGAAGCTTTCTTT
TRBJ2-1 - - TRBV6-5 CASSFLPRGDYNEQFF TGTGCCAGCAGTTTCCTCCCCAGGGGAGACTACAATGAGCAGTTCTTC
TRBJ2-3 once TRBD2 TRBV27 CASRTSGYYTQYF TGTGCCAGTAGGACTAGCGGATATTATACGCAGTATTTT
TRBJ2-2 - - TRBV7-2 CASSFLSLGPNTGELFF TGTGCCAGCAGCTTTCTTTCGCTCGGACCCAACACCGGGGAGCTGTTTTTT
TRBJ2-7 - TRBD1 TRBV6-5 CASSRQGAGEQYF TGTGCCAGCAGTCGACAGGGAGCAGGCGAGCAGTACTTC
TRBJ1-4 - - TRBV5-4 CASSFTGWANEKLFF TGTGCCAGCAGTTTTACAGGGTGGGCTAATGAAAAACTGTTTTTT
TRBJ2-7 - TRBD1 TRBV5-4 CASSRETGSYEQYF TGTGCCAGCAGCCGTGAGACAGGGTCCTACGAGCAGTACTTC
TRBJ2-1 - - TRBV11-2 CASSLVIISSYNEQFF TGTGCCAGCAGCTTAGTAATCATCAGCTCCTACAATGAGCAGTTCTTC
TRBJ2-7 - TRBD1 TRBV5-1 CATRIEPGTAYEQYF TGCGCCACCAGGATAGAGCCAGGGACAGCCTACGAGCAGTACTTC
TRBJ1-5 once - TRBV6-6 CASSYGASQPQHF TGTGCCAGCAGTTACGGAGCCTCTCAGCCCCAGCATTTT
TRBJ1-5 - TRBD1 TRBV6-5 CASSGTAYQPQHF TGTGCCAGCTCCGGGACAGCCTATCAGCCCCAGCATTTT
TRBJ1-2 - - TRBV5-1 CASSLDFSDYTF TGCGCCAGCAGCTTGGACTTTTCTGACTACACCTTC
TRBJ2-2 - - TRBV11-2 CASSLATGTGELFF TGTGCCAGCAGCTTGGCAACAGGGACCGGGGAGCTGTTTTTT
TRBJ2-3 - - TRBV20-1 CSARVTDTQYF TGCAGTGCTCGGGTAACAGATACGCAGTATTTT
TRBJ2-7 - TRBD1 TRBV5-5 CASSQGAYDYEQYF TGTGCCAGCTCACAGGGGGCGTATGATTACGAGCAGTACTTC
TRBJ2-7 - TRBD1 TRBV28 CASSRDRVVGEQYF TGTGCCAGCAGCCGGGACAGGGTTGTCGGCGAGCAGTACTTC
TRBJ2-7 - - TRBV9 CASSVDPSESYEQYF TGTGCCAGCAGCGTAGATCCTAGCGAGTCCTACGAGCAGTACTTC
TRBJ1-4 - - TRBV6-5 CASSSQGRRNEKLFF TGTGCCAGCAGTTCGCAGGGCAGGCGAAATGAAAAACTGTTTTTT
TRBJ2-5 - - TRBV11-2 CASSLGRAETQYF TGTGCCAGCAGCTTAGGGCGGGCAGAGACCCAGTACTTC
TRBJ2-2 - - TRBV19 CASSIDRLGELFF TGTGCCAGTAGTATCGATCGGCTCGGGGAGCTGTTTTTT
TRBJ1-2 - - TRBV5-1 CASSQTGTDYGYTF TGCGCCAGCAGCCAAACCGGGACGGACTATGGCTACACCTTC
TRBJ2-7 once - TRBV2 CASNGGRYEQYF TGTGCCAGCAATGGGGGGCGGTACGAGCAGTACTTC
TRBJ1-2 - - TRBV2 CASSEVTYGYTF TGTGCCAGCAGTGAAGTAACCTATGGCTACACCTTC
TRBJ2-1 - TRBD2 TRBV18 CASSSRGLAAPGYNEQFF TGTGCCAGCTCATCCAGGGGACTAGCGGCCCCAGGCTACAATGAGCAGTTCTTC
TRBJ2-7 - TRBD1 TRBV6-1 CASSEGTGGRDEQYF TGTGCCAGCAGTGAAGGGACAGGGGGCCGCGACGAGCAGTACTTC
TRBJ2-1 - - TRBV5-1 CASSSNRDWNEQFF TGCGCCAGCAGCTCTAACAGGGACTGGAATGAGCAGTTCTTC
TRBJ2-3 - TRBD2 TRBV2 CASSLTSGRSTDTQYF TGTGCCAGCAGTCTCACTAGCGGGCGGAGCACAGATACGCAGTATTTT
TRBJ2-7 - - TRBV7-2 CASSSPLTAYEQYF TGTGCCAGCAGCTCCCCCTTAACGGCCTACGAGCAGTACTTC
TRBJ2-1 - TRBD2 TRBV29-1 CSVGILAGAVYNEQFF TGCAGCGTCGGTATTTTAGCGGGAGCTGTCTACAATGAGCAGTTCTTC
TRBJ2-1 - - TRBV20-1 CSARGANEQFF TGCAGTGCCCGAGGGGCAAATGAGCAGTTCTTC
TRBJ2-7 - TRBD1 TRBV5-1 CASSPQGASYEQYF TGCGCCAGCAGCCCACAGGGGGCGTCCTACGAGCAGTACTTC
TRBJ2-7 - - TRBV28 CASSLSPYEQYF TGTGCCAGCAGTTTATCCCCTTACGAGCAGTACTTC
TRBJ2-7 - TRBD2 TRBV2 CASSRREGWEQYF TGTGCCAGCAGTCGCAGGGAGGGGTGGGAGCAGTACTTC
TRBJ2-5 - TRBD2 TRBV5-1 CASSLLGLAGEETQYF TGCGCCAGCAGCTTATTAGGACTAGCGGGAGAGGAGACCCAGTACTTC
TRBJ2-2 - TRBD1 TRBV6-4 CASSRFAGTGALNTGELFF TGTGCCAGCAGCCGCTTTGCCGGGACAGGGGCTCTGAACACCGGGGAGCTGTTTTTT
TRBJ2-7 - TRBD2 TRBV28 CASSLGLQNYEQYF TGTGCCAGCAGTTTGGGACTACAAAACTACGAGCAGTACTTC
TRBJ1-2 - - TRBV21-1 CASSKYPGYTF TGTGCCAGCAGCAAGTACCCTGGCTACACCTTC
TRBJ2-7 - - TRBV11-2 CASSLSDGFYEQYF TGTGCCAGCAGCTTATCCGACGGGTTCTACGAGCAGTACTTC
TRBJ1-1 - - TRBV19 CASSLLEYTEAFF TGTGCCAGTAGCCTCCTAGAATACACTGAAGCTTTCTTT
TRBJ2-5 - - TRBV15 CATSRGAQAQETQYF TGTGCCACCAGCAGAGGGGCACAGGCGCAAGAGACCCAGTACTTC
TRBJ2-1 - TRBD2 TRBV11-2 CASSLRLAGGRDEQFF TGTGCCAGCAGCTTACGCCTAGCGGGAGGAAGAGATGAGCAGTTCTTC
TRBJ1-5 - - TRBV6-1 CASSDRVNQPQHF TGTGCCAGCAGTGACAGGGTCAATCAGCCCCAGCATTTT
TRBJ2-7 - TRBD1 TRBV18 CASSLKGTGGPSSYEQYF TGTGCCAGCTCACTTAAAGGGACAGGGGGCCCAAGCTCCTACGAGCAGTACTTC
TRBJ2-7 once - TRBV28 CASRPVGIYEQYF TGTGCCAGCAGGCCAGTAGGGATCTACGAGCAGTACTTC
TRBJ1-3 once - TRBV27 CASSPPNGNTIYF TGTGCCAGCAGCCCGCCGAATGGAAACACCATATATTTT
TRBJ2-7 - - TRBV18 CASSPGGEQYF TGTGCCAGCTCACCAGGGGGAGAGCAGTACTTC
TRBJ2-7 - - TRBV28 CASSFRDSLHYEQYF TGTGCCAGCAGTTTTCGGGACTCCCTGCACTACGAGCAGTACTTC
TRBJ2-2 once - TRBV2 CASSLLDIVTGELFF TGTGCCAGCAGTCTCCTCGACATAGTAACCGGGGAGCTGTTTTTT
TRBJ2-3 - - TRBV7-9 CAGSPGTSSTDTQYF TGTGCCGGATCTCCCGGGACATCTAGCACAGATACGCAGTATTTT
TRBJ1-5 - - TRBV30 CAWSVRFGDSNQPQHF TGTGCCTGGAGTGTACGGTTCGGGGATAGCAATCAGCCCCAGCATTTT
TRBJ2-7 once TRBD2 TRBV6-4 CASSQREGYEQYF TGTGCCAGCAGTCAACGGGAGGGCTACGAGCAGTACTTC
TRBJ2-5 - - TRBV5-1 CASSLVGIDNTQYF TGCGCCAGCAGCTTGGTGGGAATTGATAATACCCAGTACTTC
TRBJ1-5 - - TRBV28 CASSLFVGQPQHF TGTGCCAGCAGTTTATTCGTCGGTCAGCCCCAGCATTTT